This T cell receptor (beta chain) was obtained from a study of sequential checkpoint blockade in melanoma. Overall study: First-line arms were nivolumab then ipilimumab, or the reverse, randomized 1:1. Maintenance nivolumab came after either treatment sequence.

Trimming left V 0 bases short and J 8 bases short, with 13 bases between. Per the germline V gene, CDR1 is LNHDA and CDR2 is SQIVND (reference sequence). The CDR3 is 14 amino acids. Specified treatment: randomized to nivolumab then ipilimumab (arm A) or the reverse (arm B). Patients had received no earlier DNA-damaging chemotherapy. Sorted cells were live CD3+CD8+, lacking CD19 and CD56, from PBMCs. This table comes from immunoSEQ multiplex PCR, and its TCRdb copy is limited to in-frame clones, with some not included. There are around 18,000 clones in the sample; 70% to 75% occur only once, and approximately 35% lies in the top ten.

The V call is TRBV19, the J call TRBJ1-2; D remains ambiguous. This TCR was sampled from a human donor with melanoma. The sequencing used CD8+ T cells sorted from blood (inferred from file names), collected from a patient given nivolumab and ipilimumab in sequence. The DNA of the CDR3 is TGTGCCAGTAGTATAGATGGCGGATCGAGGGGCTACACCTTC. This translates into CASSIDGGSRGYTF.